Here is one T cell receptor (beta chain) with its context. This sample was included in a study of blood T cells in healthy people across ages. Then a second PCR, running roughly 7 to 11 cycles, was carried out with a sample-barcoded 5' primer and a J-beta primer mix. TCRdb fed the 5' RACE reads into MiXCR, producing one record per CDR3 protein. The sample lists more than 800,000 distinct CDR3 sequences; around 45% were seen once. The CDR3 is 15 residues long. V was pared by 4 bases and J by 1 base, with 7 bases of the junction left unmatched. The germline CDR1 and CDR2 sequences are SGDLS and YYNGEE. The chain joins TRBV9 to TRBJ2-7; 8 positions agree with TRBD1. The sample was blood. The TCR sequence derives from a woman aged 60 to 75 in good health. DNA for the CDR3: TGTGCCAGCAGCACAGGGGGAGCGGTATCCTACGAGCAGTACTTC. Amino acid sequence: CASSTGGAVSYEQYF.